This T cell receptor (beta chain) was retrieved from a study of blood T cell repertoires in COVID-19. Study at large: COVID-19 samples from acute and convalescent phases originated in the United States, Italy and Spain.

In terms of age and location, participants ranged from roughly 18 to 90 years and lived in about two dozen US areas. Categorization into cohorts depended on clinical history that participants reported. Germline lookup yields CDR1 SGHKS and CDR2 YYEKEE (reference sequence). Trimming shortened V by 0 bases and J by 3 bases, and 4 bases separated the two germline ends. CDR3 length equals 13 residues. TCRdb's copy holds only in-frame clones and misses some; the assay was immunoSEQ multiplex PCR. The sample yields under 200,000 clones, 81% seen once. This chain joins TRBV5-5 and TRBJ2-1; unclear D gene. Sequencing was carried out using PBMCs or T cells enriched from blood (not recorded which). The TCR originated in a woman aged 40 to 49 with acute COVID-19. The CDR3 reads CASSLGSYNEQFF. CDR3 nucleotide sequence: TGTGCCAGCAGCTTGGGCAGCTACAATGAGCAGTTCTTC.